These 21 T cell receptor beta chains were sequenced from one sample in a study of spatial heterogeneity in lung cancer. Time point: sample taken at primary tumor resection. MiXCR, applied by TCRdb to the 5' RACE reads, yields one record per CDR3 protein. Seen here are some 21,000 distinct CDR3 sequences, approximately 4.6% observed once, and the top ten hold 6% to 7.5%. This material consisted of PBMCs, taken at surgery. Receptors originate from a male donor with early-stage non-small cell lung cancer.

This clonotype was seen many times. This chain links TRBV28 with TRBJ1-5, with 8 bases fitting TRBD1. This CDR3 has 19 amino acids. V lost 6 bases and J lost 3; bases outside the gene matches: 19. Per germline, CDR1 MDHEN and CDR2 SYDVKM. CDR3 nucleotide sequence: TGTGCCAGCAGCTTCGCTGGATTTACGGACAGGGAAGTCAATCAGCCCCAGCATTTT. Protein sequence: CASSFAGFTDREVNQPQHF.

In its sample, this clonotype was seen many times. At one end the junction does not follow the germline gene, possibly because of a read error. The chain couples TRBV5-1 to TRBJ2-7; 8 bases line up with TRBD1. Per germline, CDR1 SGHRS and CDR2 YFSETQ. The CDR3 runs to 10 residues. This chain's CDR3 is CASSLDRGNF. The CDR3 DNA sequence: TGCGCCAGCAGCTTGGACAGGGGGAACTTC. The entire variable domain, with the rest obtained from reference TRBV5-1 and TRBJ2-7, is as follows: KAGVTQTPRYLIKTRGQQVTLSCSPISGHRSVSWYQQTPGQGLQFLFEYFSETQRNKGNFPGRFSGRQFSNSRSEMNVSTLELGDSALYLCASSLDRGNFGPGTRLTVT.

This clonotype was seen repeatedly, ten times or more. The chain carries TRBV19 and TRBJ1-5, with D unclear. The CDR3 spans 16 residues. V was shortened by 2 bases and J by 0 bases, with 11 bases between the two germline ends. Germline CDR1 and CDR2: LNHDA and SQIVND (reference sequence). The CDR3 nucleotides read TGTGCCAGTAGTATATGGTCAGTAACTAGCAATCAGCCCCAGCATTTT. This encodes CASSIWSVTSNQPQHF.

This clonotype was recorded many times. The chain recombines TRBV5-5 with TRBJ2-2; D unresolved. The ends were cut back, 4 bases at V and 3 bases at J, with 7 bases in the middle. Per germline, CDR1 SGHKS and CDR2 YYEKEE (reference sequence). The CDR3 extends over 13 amino acids. The CDR3 protein is CASSERDTGELFF. As DNA, the CDR3 is TGTGCCAGCAGCGAAAGGGACACCGGGGAGCTGTTTTTT.

This clonotype was picked up many times. The V gene is TRBV18, the J gene TRBJ2-2, with a tentative D call TRBD1 (5 bases). Between the trimmed V and J ends, which lost 4 bases and 2 bases, there was a span of 8 bases. This CDR3 is built from 14 residues. CDR1 is KGHSH and CDR2 is LQKENI in the germline V gene. This CDR3 reads CASSRDSNTGELFF. The CDR3 nucleotides are TGTGCCAGCTCACGAGACAGTAACACCGGGGAGCTGTTTTTT.

This clonotype showed up many times. The chain links TRBV7-2 to TRBJ2-7, with a weak D call TRBD2 (5 bases). Germline V gives CDR1 SGHTA, CDR2 FQGNSA. Trimming left V 2 bases short and J 4 bases short, with 9 bases between. The CDR3 extends over 13 amino acids. This CDR3 is CASSLSPGYEQYF. The CDR3 bases are TGTGCCAGCAGCTTAAGCCCGGGGTACGAGCAGTACTTC. Using reference TRBV7-2 and TRBJ2-7 for the parts outside the CDR3, the full variable domain is GAGVSQSPSNKVTEKGKDVELRCDPISGHTALYWYRQSLGQGLEFLIYFQGNSAPDKSGLPSDRFSAERTGGSVSTLTIQRTQQEDSAVYLCASSLSPGYEQYFGPGTRLTVT.

This clonotype is judged medium-sized. The chain is built from TRBV6-2 or TRBV6-3 and TRBJ2-2; D might be TRBD1 (6 bases). This CDR3 spans 15 amino acids. Germline V gene sequence: CDR1 MNHEY, CDR2 SVGEGT. V lost 6 bases and J lost 3, with 14 bases in between. The CDR3 protein is CASSQQGLDTGELFF. The CDR3, as DNA: TGTGCCAGCAGCCAACAGGGTTTGGACACCGGGGAGCTGTTTTTT.

This sequence joins TRBV6-5 and TRBJ1-6, with a possible D match to TRBD1 (6 bases). Trimming shortened V by 3 bases and J by 5 bases, and 14 bases separated the two germline ends. This CDR3 is 16 amino acids long. Germline CDR1 and CDR2: MNHEY and SVGAGI. The CDR3: CASSYTSRGDNSPLHF. The CDR3 DNA sequence: TGTGCCAGCAGTTATACCTCAAGGGGGGATAATTCACCCCTCCACTTT.

The V call is TRBV14, the J call TRBJ1-6; weak D call: TRBD1 (6 bases). The germline V gene encodes CDR1 SGHDN and CDR2 FVKESK. Trimming took off 3 bases at V and 8 bases at J, with 14 bases between the two ends. The CDR3 consists of 15 residues. The CDR3 protein is CASSQIGGIDSPLHF. The CDR3 region has the DNA TGTGCCAGCAGCCAGATAGGGGGGATTGATTCACCCCTCCACTTT.

This clonotype was seen at least ten times. The V and J genes are TRBV3-1 and TRBJ2-1; 11 bases line up with TRBD2. CDR1 is LGHDT and CDR2 is YNNKEL in the germline V gene (reference sequence). J lost 7 bases, V lost 1 base, and 6 bases had no gene match. The CDR3 consists of 16 residues. In DNA form, the CDR3 reads TGTGCCAGCAGCCAAGTCCCGGGACTAGCGGCGAATGAGCAGTTCTTC. It is translated as CASSQVPGLAANEQFF.

Ten or more counts support this clonotype. This rearrangement joins TRBV20-1 to TRBJ2-3, with a tentative D call TRBD1 (5 bases). Trimming pared 0 bases from V and 4 bases from J, leaving 11 bases between. Germline assignment: CDR1 DFQATT and CDR2 SNEGSKA (reference sequence). The CDR3 length is 14 residues. CDR3 sequence reads: CSARDGRVPDTQYF. CDR3 sequence (DNA): TGCAGTGCTAGAGACGGCAGGGTGCCAGATACGCAGTATTTT.

The gene calls are TRBV20-1 and TRBJ1-5; unclear D gene. V was cut by 6 bases and J by 0 bases, with 18 bases left in between. This CDR3 contains 16 residues. Germline V gives CDR1 DFQATT, CDR2 SNEGSKA (reference sequence). The CDR3 coding sequence is TGCAGTGCCCCCGGAGGGAGTAGTTATAGCAATCAGCCCCAGCATTTT. As protein: CSAPGGSSYSNQPQHF.

The chain recombines TRBV7-9 with TRBJ1-5; tentatively, D is TRBD1 (6 bases). Germline CDR1 and CDR2: SEHNR and FQNEAQ (reference sequence). With 5 bases removed from V and 5 bases from J, the gap between germline ends came to 13 bases. The CDR3 extends over 14 amino acids. CDR3 bases: TGTGCCAGCAGCCCGCAGGGACAACATCAGCCCCAGCATTTT. Its translation is CASSPQGQHQPQHF.

With respect to this clonotype: One base away lies a much larger clone, so this may be a sequencing read error. The V and J genes are TRBV6-2 or TRBV6-3 and TRBJ2-2, with 10 bases matching TRBD2. The germline gives CDR1 MNHEY, CDR2 SVGEGT. The CDR3 totals 15 residues. The CDR3 spells CASSYSGRITEELFF. In DNA form, the CDR3 reads TGTGCCAGCAGTTATAGCGGGAGGATCACCGAGGAGCTGTTTTTT.

There are a few counts of this clonotype. V gene TRBV20-1 combines with J gene TRBJ2-7; weak D call: TRBD2 (6 bases). The germline V and J ends were trimmed by 0 bases and 5 bases, with 11 bases remaining between them. In germline, CDR1 is DFQATT, CDR2 SNEGSKA (reference sequence). The CDR3 consists of 13 residues. CDR3 sequence reads: CSARETWRDEQYF. The DNA of the CDR3 is TGCAGTGCTAGAGAGACTTGGAGGGACGAGCAGTACTTC.

This clonotype was counted ten times or more. The genes are TRBV6-5 and TRBJ2-7; perhaps TRBD1 as D (6 bases). Germline loops: CDR1 MNHEY, CDR2 SVGAGI. The CDR3 is 16 residues long. Trimming took off 2 bases at V and 7 bases at J, with 21 bases between the two ends. In nucleotides, the CDR3 is TGTGCCAGCAGTTACGGTCTAGCACAGGGTCTGAGGGAGCAGTACTTC. It encodes CASSYGLAQGLREQYF.

This clonotype was picked up many times. The chain is built from TRBV6-1 and TRBJ1-5; 8 bases map to TRBD1. This CDR3 contains 14 residues. V was pared by 3 bases and J by 9 bases, with 7 bases of the junction left unmatched. Germline-derived CDR1 and CDR2 are MNHNS and SASEGT. For the CDR3, the DNA is TGTGCCAGCAGTGACAGGGGGCGAGCCGGGCCCCAGCATTTT. Protein sequence: CASSDRGRAGPQHF.

This clonotype appeared many times. The V call is TRBV3-1, the J call TRBJ1-2, with a weak D call TRBD1 (6 bases). In germline, CDR1 is LGHDT, CDR2 YNNKEL (reference sequence). The CDR3 totals 17 residues. V shed 3 bases and J shed 4 bases, with 21 bases lying between them. As DNA, the CDR3 is TGTGCCAGCAGCCAGAGGGGTAGGGGGGCCCCTGGCTATGGCTACACCTTC. Encoded protein: CASSQRGRGAPGYGYTF.

This clonotype was seen repeatedly, ten times or more. The chain employs TRBV10-3 and TRBJ2-3; 7 nucleotides match TRBD2. The V and J ends lost 0 bases and 0 bases, in that order; junction bases with no gene match: 3. This CDR3 has 16 amino acids. CDR1 ENHRY and CDR2 SYGVKD come from the germline V gene. CDR3 sequence: CAISESNSGSTDTQYF. CDR3 nucleotide sequence: TGTGCCATCAGTGAGTCTAATAGCGGGAGCACAGATACGCAGTATTTT.

This clonotype was observed at least ten times. The chain links TRBV4-1 to TRBJ2-1; 10 nucleotides agree with TRBD2. This CDR3 comprises 17 residues. CDR1 MGHRA and CDR2 YSYEKL come from the germline V gene. J gave up 2 bases and V 1 base, and 5 bases lay outside the gene matches. The CDR3 DNA reads as TGCGCCAGCAGCCAAGTCGGGCTAGCGGGGGCCTACAATGAGCAGTTCTTC. Protein product: CASSQVGLAGAYNEQFF.

This clonotype came up many times. The V and J genes are TRBV5-1 and TRBJ2-2; D remains ambiguous. The CDR3 length is 14 residues. Germline values: CDR1 SGHRS, CDR2 YFSETQ. The V end lost 4 bases, the J end lost 1 base, and 8 bases lay between the germline ends. CDR3: CASSPAGNTGELFF. Written as DNA, the CDR3 is TGCGCCAGCAGCCCCGCAGGGAACACCGGGGAGCTGTTTTTT.